These 3 T cell receptor beta chains came from one sample sequenced in a study of OX40 agonist ivuxolimab in advanced cancers. Sequencing was performed with immunoSEQ multiplex PCR; in TCRdb, only in-frame clones are kept and a portion is missing. The repertoire consists of 36,000 or so clones, with approximately 78% occurring once and the leading ten covering 22%. Source: CD4+ or CD8+ T cells sorted from blood, taken in a trial of the OX40 agonist ivuxolimab. The receptors stem from an adult with an advanced solid tumor such as melanoma, head and neck, liver or kidney cancer.

The chain combines TRBV28 with TRBJ1-6, with D perhaps matching TRBD1 (6 bases). CDR1 and CDR2 (germline): MDHEN, SYDVKM. V was cut by 7 bases and J by 14 bases, with 21 bases left in between. The CDR3 spans 14 residues. The CDR3 nucleotides read TGTGCCAGCACCTCTGCCGGGACACCGGACTCCCTCCACTTT. Translated: CASTSAGTPDSLHF.

The V gene is TRBV7-2, the J gene TRBJ1-2; the D is unclear. CDR1 is SGHTA and CDR2 is FQGNSA in the germline V gene. CDR3 length: 13 amino acids. Trimming removed 4 bases from V and 2 bases from J, with 8 bases in between. The CDR3 protein is CASSSQLNYGYTF. The CDR3 DNA is TGTGCCAGCAGCTCCCAACTAAACTATGGCTACACCTTC.

The chain joins TRBV15 to TRBJ2-5; 8 bases match TRBD2. CDR1 and CDR2 from the germline V gene are LNHNV and YYDKDF (reference sequence). V dropped 0 bases and J dropped 7; count of bases not matched to a gene: 19. The CDR3 totals 19 residues. The CDR3: CATSRDYDNSGLAKWTQYF. DNA for the CDR3: TGTGCCACCAGCAGAGATTATGATAATTCAGGACTAGCCAAGTGGACCCAGTACTTC.